Sequencing of this T cell receptor beta chain was carried out in a study of regulatory T cells in long-lasting Graves disease. Study results and caveats: The TCR repertoire of persistent Graves' patients was less diverse than that of newly diagnosed ones.

This clonotype came up many times. Its antigen is not identified. Stated time point: newly diagnosed GD, antithyroid drugs for less than 3 months. PBMCs provided the RNA from which the TCR library was made. Assembly of TCR beta libraries relied on iRepertoire HTBI primers together with Arm-PCR of CDR3 regions. Each CDR3 protein is one row after TCRdb ran MiXCR on the multiplex PCR reads. The repertoire has approximately 540,000 distinct CDR3 sequences, around 11% of them found once; the top ten carry over 7%. The CDR3 has 14 residues. Germline V gene lookup returns CDR1 SGHNT and CDR2 YENEEA. Trimming took off 5 bases at V and 2 bases at J, with 12 bases between the two ends. These sequences were also reported in another study, on T cells in Graves' hyperthyroidism and ophthalmopathy. As reported in that work: Primed by the HTBI set, a first-round RT-PCR was run on the TCR CDR3.

The clonotype comes from a woman aged 25 to 39 with Graves disease. The input for sequencing was peripheral blood mononuclear cells (PBMCs), taken at new diagnosis, from a patient treated with antithyroid drugs. This chain connects TRBV11-3 to TRBJ2-5, with D uncertain. CDR3 residues: CASSLMTAQETQYF. The CDR3, as DNA: TGTGCCAGCAGCCTAATGACGGCACAAGAGACCCAGTACTTC. Filled out from reference TRBV11-3 and TRBJ2-5, the complete variable domain reads EAGVVQSPRYKIIEKKQPVAFWCNPISGHNTLYWYLQNLGQGPELLIRYENEEAVDDSQLPKDRFSAERLKGVDSTLKIQPAELGDSAVYLCASSLMTAQETQYFGPGTRLLVL.